The 28 T cell receptor beta chains given below trace back to one sample, sequenced in a study of blood T cell repertoires in COVID-19. Sequencing used immunoSEQ multiplex PCR; TCRdb keeps in-frame clones, though not all of them. Altogether approximately 240,000 clones are present, about 89% being singletons, with the ten largest covering approximately 1.9%. Sample: PBMCs or T cells enriched from blood (not recorded which). Receptors were obtained from a woman aged 18-35 years who had recovered from COVID-19.

This clone was seen only a few times. The chain recombines TRBV6-5 with TRBJ1-2; TRBD1 matches at 7 bases. The V segment lost 0 bases and the J segment 8 bases; nucleotides outside the gene matches: 6. CDR1 MNHEY and CDR2 SVGAGI come from the germline V gene. CDR3 length equals 14 residues. CDR3 DNA: TGTGCCAGCAGTTACTCGACAGGGTCTAGCGGCTACACCTTC. Translated: CASSYSTGSSGYTF.

The rearrangement links TRBV27 to TRBJ1-2, with a possible D match to TRBD1 (5 bases). The germline V and J ends were trimmed by 10 bases and 6 bases, with 18 bases remaining between them. CDR3 length: 13 amino acids. Germline assignment: CDR1 MNHEY and CDR2 SMNVEV (reference sequence). The CDR3 reads CATGRAGPDGYTF. The CDR3 coding sequence is TGTGCCACGGGCCGGGCAGGGCCAGATGGCTACACCTTC.

The chain links TRBV2 to TRBJ1-2; 8 bases fit TRBD1. Germline CDR1 reads SNHLY; CDR2 reads FYNNEI. V shed 5 bases and J 4 bases; nucleotides not matched to a gene: 9. The CDR3 spans 15 residues. The CDR3 nucleotides are TGTGCCAGCAGTCCGAATTACCAGGGGGCCTATGGCTACACCTTC. Translating gives CASSPNYQGAYGYTF.

This rearrangement joins TRBV18 to TRBJ2-7, with D perhaps matching TRBD2 (5 bases). There are 16 residues in the CDR3. CDR1 is KGHSH, CDR2 LQKENI, per germline. Trimming cost V 3 bases and J 1 base, with 16 bases left between them. The CDR3, as DNA: TGTGCCAGCTCACCCGGCACAGCGGTACTATCCTACGAGCAGTACTTC. Encoded protein: CASSPGTAVLSYEQYF.

This chain connects TRBV6-1 to TRBJ1-3; D ambiguous. The germline V gene has CDR1 MNHNS and CDR2 SASEGT. This CDR3 is 13 amino acids long. Trimming shortened V by 3 bases and J by 4 bases, and 7 bases separated the two germline ends. The CDR3 reads CASSDRLGNTIYF. The DNA of the CDR3 is TGTGCCAGCAGTGATAGATTGGGAAACACCATATATTTT.

This rearrangement joins TRBV5-1 to TRBJ1-3; 7 bases agree with TRBD1. The CDR3 loop spans 16 amino acids. After removal of 0 bases from V and 0 bases from J, the junction contained 3 bases not matched to a gene. The V gene's germline CDR1 is SGHRS and CDR2 YFSETQ. DNA of the CDR3: TGCGCCAGCAGCTTGGGGGACAGTCCCTCTGGAAACACCATATATTTT. Translation gives CASSLGDSPSGNTIYF. The full variable domain, in which reference TRBV5-1 and TRBJ1-3 provide the parts outside the CDR3, is KAGVTQTPRYLIKTRGQQVTLSCSPISGHRSVSWYQQTPGQGLQFLFEYFSETQRNKGNFPGRFSGRQFSNSRSEMNVSTLELGDSALYLCASSLGDSPSGNTIYFGEGSWLTVV.

The chain couples TRBV5-6 to TRBJ2-7; possibly TRBD1 for D (5 bases). The V end lost 4 bases, the J end lost 5 bases, and 22 bases lay between the germline ends. CDR3 size: 16 residues. Looked up from germline, CDR1 is SGHDT and CDR2 is YYEEEE. The CDR3 DNA reads TGTGCCAGCAGCCGTGGTCAGGGATGGCCGCCCCACGAGCAGTACTTC. This gives the protein CASSRGQGWPPHEQYF.

The chain couples TRBV19 to TRBJ1-6, with TRBD1 matching over 9 bases. The trim removed 4 bases at V and 6 bases at J, leaving 16 bases unmatched. Germline V gene lookup returns CDR1 LNHDA and CDR2 SQIVND (reference sequence). The CDR3 runs to 19 residues. CDR3 sequence: CASSTSGTGHLGVNSPLHF. The CDR3 DNA reads as TGTGCCAGTAGTACCTCCGGGACAGGGCACCTGGGCGTTAATTCACCCCTCCACTTT.

In this sample, this clone turned up a few times. This chain joins TRBV9 and TRBJ1-2, with D unclear. Between the trimmed V and J ends, which lost 0 bases and 4 bases, there was a span of 10 bases. Germline V gene lookup returns CDR1 SGDLS and CDR2 YYNGEE. The CDR3 has 14 amino acids. The CDR3 reads CASSVGAESYGYTF. In DNA form, the CDR3 reads TGTGCCAGCAGCGTAGGAGCGGAGAGCTATGGCTACACCTTC. The complete variable domain, with remaining parts taken from reference TRBV9 and TRBJ1-2, reads DSGVTQTPKHLITATGQRVTLRCSPRSGDLSVYWYQQSLDQGLQFLIQYYNGEERAKGNILERFSAQQFPDLHSELNLSSLELGDSALYFCASSVGAESYGYTFGSGTRLTVV.

The V call is TRBV2, the J call TRBJ2-3, with TRBD2 matching over 7 bases. The V segment lost 8 bases and the J segment 1 base; nucleotides outside the gene matches: 6. The germline gives CDR1 SNHLY, CDR2 FYNNEI. CDR3 length: 14 residues. CDR3 loop: CASGREGGTDTQYF. In nucleotides, the CDR3 is TGTGCCAGCGGAAGGGAGGGTGGCACAGATACGCAGTATTTT. The full variable domain, its missing parts supplied by reference TRBV2 and TRBJ2-3, is EPEVTQTPSHQVTQMGQEVILRCVPISNHLYFYWYRQILGQKVEFLVSFYNNEISEKSEIFDDQFSVERPDGSNFTLKIRSTKLEDSAMYFCASGREGGTDTQYFGPGTRLTVL.

V and J are TRBV12-3 or TRBV12-4 and TRBJ1-6; the D gene is possibly TRBD1 (5 bases). The CDR3 has 12 residues. The ends were cut back, 6 bases at V and 9 bases at J, with 9 bases in the middle. The CDR3 here is CASSPRVSPLHF. The CDR3 region has the DNA TGTGCCAGCAGCCCCAGGGTTTCACCCCTCCACTTT.

The chain links TRBV27 to TRBJ1-6; no definite D call. The ends were cut back, 3 bases at V and 7 bases at J, with 10 bases in the middle. The CDR3 extends over 14 amino acids. The germline V gene encodes CDR1 MNHEY and CDR2 SMNVEV (reference sequence). DNA of the CDR3: TGTGCCAGCAGTTTCCGGGGTGCGAATTCACCCCTCCACTTT. Translating gives CASSFRGANSPLHF.

The chain couples TRBV3-1 (or the pseudogene TRBV3-2) to TRBJ1-2, with a weak D call TRBD1 (6 bases). This CDR3 has 16 amino acids. Germline V CDR1 and CDR2: LGHDT, YNNKEL (reference sequence). Trimming took 4 bases from V and 5 from J, leaving 20 bases between them. Here the CDR3 DNA reads TGTGCCAGCAGCCCCTGGGGACATCAGGCGGGTTATGGCTACACCTTC. It is translated as CASSPWGHQAGYGYTF.

This chain joins TRBV19 and TRBJ1-2; D remains ambiguous. This CDR3 comprises 11 residues. The germline V and J ends were trimmed by 7 bases and 4 bases, with 7 bases remaining between them. CDR1 is LNHDA and CDR2 is SQIVND in the germline V gene (reference sequence). DNA of the CDR3: TGTGCCAGTACACAGTCCTATGGCTACACCTTC. Amino acids: CASTQSYGYTF.

The J gene is TRBJ1-2, the V gene TRBV6-5; possible D gene TRBD1, 6 bases. CDR1 MNHEY and CDR2 SVGAGI come from the germline V gene. The CDR3 length is 14 residues. V was clipped by 0 bases and J by 4 bases, with 9 bases between them. The CDR3 bases are TGTGCCAGCAGTTACTCCGGACAGAGCTATGGCTACACCTTC. Amino acid sequence: CASSYSGQSYGYTF.

This clone was observed a single time. CDR3: CASSFDTGGSSYNEQFF. In DNA form, the CDR3 reads TGTGCCAGCAGCTTTGACACAGGGGGGTCCTCCTACAATGAGCAGTTCTTC. The rearrangement uses TRBV7-9 and TRBJ2-1, with TRBD1 matching over 8 bases. The germline CDR1 and CDR2 sequences are SEHNR and FQNEAQ (reference sequence). The V gene end was trimmed by 3 bases and the J gene end by 0 bases; junction bases not matched to a gene: 7. The CDR3 loop spans 17 amino acids.

In its sample, this clone was seen once. The chain uses TRBV9 and TRBJ1-2; D is possibly TRBD1 (6 bases). The CDR3 length is 15 residues. Germline assignment: CDR1 SGDLS and CDR2 YYNGEE. Trimming pared 1 base from V and 4 bases from J, leaving 14 bases between. CDR3 amino acids: CASSVRPGEGYGYTF. CDR3 nucleotide sequence: TGTGCCAGCAGCGTACGGCCAGGGGAGGGCTATGGCTACACCTTC.

The gene calls are TRBV28 and TRBJ2-7; 7 nucleotides align to TRBD1. Unmatched junction bases numbered 7, after V lost 5 bases and J lost 6 bases. The germline CDR1 and CDR2 sequences are MDHEN and SYDVKM. The CDR3 totals 13 residues. The CDR3 bases are TGTGCCAGCAGTATACAGGGGTTCGGCGAGCAGTACTTC. Amino acid sequence: CASSIQGFGEQYF.

The V gene is TRBV19, the J gene TRBJ1-2, with 7 positions matching TRBD1. V gave up 6 bases and J gave up 4 bases; unmatched junction bases: 2. The CDR3 contains 12 residues. CDR1 is LNHDA, CDR2 SQIVND, per germline (reference sequence). CDR3 region: CASRGQSYGYTF. The CDR3 DNA follows: TGTGCCAGTAGGGGACAGTCCTATGGCTACACCTTC.

This chain uses TRBV7-3 with TRBJ1-1; 7 bases agree with TRBD1. Germline assignment: CDR1 SGHTA and CDR2 FQGTGA. The CDR3 consists of 17 residues. V shed 0 bases, J shed 0 bases, and the junction held 7 bases outside the gene matches. The CDR3 bases are TGTGCCAGCAGCTTAACCGGCAGGGGGGAGTTGAACACTGAAGCTTTCTTT. This gives the protein CASSLTGRGELNTEAFF.

J is TRBJ1-6 and V is TRBV7-3; the D gene is possibly TRBD1 (5 bases). This CDR3 has 22 amino acids. Looked up from germline, CDR1 is SGHTA and CDR2 is FQGTGA. The V end was cut by 5 bases, the J end by 3 bases, with 32 bases between. CDR3 protein: CASSPRQNRDLGSGYYNSPLHF. CDR3 sequence (DNA): TGTGCCAGCAGCCCTAGGCAAAACCGGGACTTAGGATCGGGCTACTATAATTCACCCCTCCACTTT.

The chain joins TRBV6-5 to TRBJ2-7; a weak D match, TRBD1 (6 bases). This CDR3 has 15 residues. Germline V lookup: CDR1 MNHEY, CDR2 SVGAGI. The V and J ends lost 0 bases and 2 bases respectively, with 11 bases between them. The DNA for the CDR3 is TGTGCCAGCAGTTACTCCGGACAGAGAGCCTACGAGCAGTACTTC. This gives the protein CASSYSGQRAYEQYF.

The chain carries TRBV2 and TRBJ2-1; 8 nucleotides align to TRBD2. The CDR3 totals 16 residues. CDR1 and CDR2 from the germline V gene are SNHLY and FYNNEI. With V trimmed by 4 bases and J by 2 bases, 7 bases remained unmatched. The DNA for the CDR3 is TGTGCCAGCAGTGCCGGACTAGCTCTTACCTACAATGAGCAGTTCTTC. This translates into CASSAGLALTYNEQFF.

This chain connects TRBV2 to TRBJ2-3; D call uncertain. The CDR3 is made up of 11 amino acids. Germline lookup yields CDR1 SNHLY and CDR2 FYNNEI. Trimming left V 6 bases short and J 5 bases short, with 6 bases between. The CDR3 DNA sequence: TGTGCCAGCAGAATTCAAGATACGCAGTATTTT. The encoded protein is CASRIQDTQYF.

CDR3 loop: CASSYSAGQNEAFF. The CDR3 DNA follows: TGTGCCAGCAGTTACTCGGCTGGGCAGAACGAAGCTTTCTTT. The chain uses TRBV6-5 and TRBJ1-1, with no clear D. The CDR3 has 14 amino acids. Germline V gene sequence: CDR1 MNHEY, CDR2 SVGAGI. Deletions cut 0 bases from V and 8 bases from J, with 13 bases between.

This sequence joins TRBV6-4 and TRBJ2-5; possible D gene TRBD1, 6 bases. Germline CDR1 and CDR2: MRHNA and SNTAGT. With 2 bases removed from V and 2 bases from J, the gap between germline ends came to 18 bases. The CDR3 covers 17 residues. The CDR3 region is CASSDTDKDRPQETQYF. The CDR3 DNA sequence: TGTGCCAGCAGTGACACAGATAAGGACAGACCACAAGAGACCCAGTACTTC.

This clone was observed once. V gene TRBV12-5 combines with J gene TRBJ2-1; D ambiguous. This CDR3 has 22 amino acids. The germline V gene encodes CDR1 LGHNT and CDR2 FRNRAP. Trimming shortened V by 2 bases and J by 2 bases, and 31 bases separated the two germline ends. The CDR3 sequence: CASGLSSAAATYANFTYNEQFF. The CDR3 DNA follows: TGTGCTAGTGGTTTGTCGAGCGCCGCAGCTACATATGCAAACTTTACCTACAATGAGCAGTTCTTC.

The J gene is TRBJ2-7, the V gene TRBV2, with a weak D call TRBD2 (6 bases). CDR1 SNHLY and CDR2 FYNNEI come from the germline V gene. The V end was cut by 2 bases, the J end by 1 base, with 15 bases between. The CDR3 length is 16 residues. CDR3: CASSESPGDWSYEQYF. The CDR3 nucleotides read TGTGCCAGCAGTGAAAGCCCCGGGGACTGGTCCTACGAGCAGTACTTC. Full variable domain (rest looked up from reference TRBV2 and TRBJ2-7): EPEVTQTPSHQVTQMGQEVILRCVPISNHLYFYWYRQILGQKVEFLVSFYNNEISEKSEIFDDQFSVERPDGSNFTLKIRSTKLEDSAMYFCASSESPGDWSYEQYFGPGTRLTVT.